This record looks at one TCR beta chain sequence and its context. This specimen comes from a study of blood T cell repertoires in COVID-19. Overall study context: The United States, Italy and Spain supplied acute and convalescent COVID-19 samples. Sources were T cells, B-cell-depleted T cells, or PBMCs; the material itself was cDNA or gDNA.

As processed by the authors: Using reference gene primer amplification, nucleated cell counts were estimated. Libraries were prepared by immunoSEQ multiplex PCR; TCRdb keeps only in-frame clonotypes and omits some of them. V and J calls plus clone size are reproduced from that table; the DNA served to infer D and trimming. The table shows roughly 300,000 clones, with 84% occurring only once. The CDR3 totals 15 residues. The germline CDR1 and CDR2 sequences are SNHLY and FYNNEI. The trim removed 6 bases at V and 0 bases at J, leaving 1 base unmatched. Recruited during active infection, patients (from Seattle) were subsequently followed longitudinally.

The TCR was taken from a human donor with COVID-19, enrolled during active disease. The donor label of this sample is uncertain. The J gene is TRBJ2-1, the V gene TRBV2; 11 bases agree with TRBD2. The sample comprised peripheral blood. For the CDR3, the DNA is TGTGCCAGCAGCCTAGCGGGAGGCTCCTACAATGAGCAGTTCTTC. Translating it yields CASSLAGGSYNEQFF.